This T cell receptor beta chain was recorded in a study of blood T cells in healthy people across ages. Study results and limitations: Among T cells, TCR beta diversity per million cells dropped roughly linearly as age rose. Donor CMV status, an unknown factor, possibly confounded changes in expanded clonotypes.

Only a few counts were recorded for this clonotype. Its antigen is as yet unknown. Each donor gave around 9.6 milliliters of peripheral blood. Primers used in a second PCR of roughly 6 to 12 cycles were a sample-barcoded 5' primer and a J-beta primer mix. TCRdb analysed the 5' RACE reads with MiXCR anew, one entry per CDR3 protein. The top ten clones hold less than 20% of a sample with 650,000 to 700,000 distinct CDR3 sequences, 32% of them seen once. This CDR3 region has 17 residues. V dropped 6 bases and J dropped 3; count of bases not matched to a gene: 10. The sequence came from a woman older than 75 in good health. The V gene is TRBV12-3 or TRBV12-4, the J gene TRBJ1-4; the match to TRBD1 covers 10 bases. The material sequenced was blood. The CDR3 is CASSHTGTGVPNEKLFF. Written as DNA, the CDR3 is TGTGCCAGCAGCCACACCGGGACAGGGGTTCCTAATGAAAAACTGTTTTTT.